This TCR beta chain was captured in a study of blood T cell repertoires in COVID-19. Study context: COVID-19 samples collected from the United States, Italy and Spain covered acute and convalescent phases. PBMCs, B-cell-depleted T cells, or T cells were the source of the cDNA or gDNA that made up the material.

Authors' analysis steps: Nucleated cell counts were estimated from reference gene primer amplification. Sequencing was performed with immunoSEQ multiplex PCR; in TCRdb, only in-frame clones are kept and a portion is missing. The DNA gave D and trimming, while V, J and clone size come from that table. The sample holds over 80,000 clones, more than 70% seen once. The junction had 11 bases not matched to a gene; V was cut back by 5 bases and J by 5 bases. This CDR3 is built from 15 residues. Germline values: CDR1 SGHDT, CDR2 YYEEEE. Sequences were obtained from peripheral blood. J is TRBJ2-3 and V is TRBV5-6; TRBD1 matches 7 bases. The receptor was derived from a human donor in a cohort sampled during active COVID-19. The CDR3 here is CASSYSTGPIDTQYF. For the CDR3, the DNA is TGTGCCAGCAGTTACTCGACAGGGCCCATAGATACGCAGTATTTT.